Listed below are T cell receptor beta chains from one sample, sequenced in a study of early T cells in non-severe SARS-CoV-2 infection. One entry per CDR3 protein results from TCRdb running MiXCR on the 5' RACE reads. The table shows 75,000 to 100,000 distinct CDR3 sequences, with 11% to 15% occurring only once. Sequenced sample: whole blood. The receptors shown here come from an adult who was a healthcare worker with PCR-confirmed SARS-CoV-2 infection or an uninfected control (not recorded which). Both conserved end residues are trimmed from each CDR3. The order of the fields is V gene, CDR3 protein.

TRBV18 ASSPKQGAGNSPLH
TRBV29-1 SVEKETNEQF
TRBV11-2 ASSLRRGVTEAF
TRBV5-4 ASSFMGYNSPLH
TRBV6-5 ASGPRGGGTYNEQF
TRBV24-1 ATSDLRASKNIQY
TRBV29-1 SVRLSGYT
TRBV28 ASRDRLYGYT
TRBV19 ASSAGQNNEKLF
TRBV10-3 AISESGIYNEQF
TRBV6-4 ASSESGGRDTQY
TRBV2 ASTPRGVPPQH
TRBV28 VSTPATGAAYEQY